These 23 T cell receptor beta chains were all obtained from the same sample, sequenced in a study of blood T cells in healthy people across ages. A second PCR, run for 7 to 11 cycles, used a sample-barcoded 5' primer plus a J-beta primer mix. Using its own MiXCR run on the 5' RACE reads, TCRdb lists one record per CDR3 protein. The table shows hundreds of thousands of distinct CDR3 sequences, with approximately 50% occurring only once. The sequenced sample consisted of blood. The receptors were sampled from a man in his sixties in good health.

This chain uses TRBV20-1 with TRBJ1-2; weak D call: TRBD1 (6 bases). Germline V gene lookup returns CDR1 DFQATT and CDR2 SNEGSKA (reference sequence). V was clipped by 6 bases and J by 4 bases, with 12 bases between them. CDR3 length equals 12 residues. The CDR3 loop reads CSAQGQIYGYTF. The CDR3 region has the DNA TGCAGTGCGCAAGGACAGATCTATGGCTACACCTTC.

This sequence joins TRBV24-1 and TRBJ2-1; maybe TRBD1 (9 bases). This CDR3 has 16 residues. Trimming removed 9 bases from V and 2 bases from J, with 19 bases in between. The V gene's germline CDR1 is KGHDR and CDR2 SFDVKD. The CDR3 region is CATGTGFSGAYNEQFF. Written as DNA, the CDR3 is TGTGCCACCGGGACAGGGTTTAGCGGGGCCTACAATGAGCAGTTCTTC.

V gene TRBV5-1 combines with J gene TRBJ2-1; TRBD2 matches at 9 bases. The junction had 5 bases not matched to a gene; V was cut back by 0 bases and J by 4 bases. CDR1 and CDR2 (germline): SGHRS, YFSETQ. This CDR3 region has 16 residues. In DNA, the CDR3 is TGCGCCAGCAGCTTGGAGGGGACTAGCTGGTACAATGAGCAGTTCTTC. This codes for CASSLEGTSWYNEQFF.

Details on this clonotype: One end of the junction is discordant with germline, which a read error may explain. The chain joins TRBV29-1 to TRBJ2-1; perhaps TRBD2 as D (5 bases). Germline CDR1 is SQVTM and CDR2 is ANQGSEA. The CDR3 contains 12 residues. This CDR3 reads CSVELSGDEQFF. As DNA, the CDR3 is TGTAGCGTTGAGTTGTCTGGGGATGAGCAGTTCTTC.

The V and J genes are TRBV6-5 and TRBJ1-2; the D gene is possibly TRBD1 (6 bases). This CDR3 is built from 15 residues. CDR1 and CDR2 from the germline V gene are MNHEY and SVGAGI. Trimming took off 3 bases at V and 4 bases at J, with 15 bases between the two ends. In DNA form, the CDR3 reads TGTGCCAGCAGTTATTCCCGACAGGCGGGCTATGGCTACACCTTC. Translation gives CASSYSRQAGYGYTF.

This clonotype was recorded a few times. The junction and the germline gene differ at one end; a read error may be behind it. This rearrangement joins TRBV12-3 or TRBV12-4 to TRBJ2-3; D not certain. This CDR3 comprises 13 residues. For the CDR3, the DNA is TGTGCCAGCAGTTTGGATCTAGAAGATGCGCAGTATTTT. Its protein is CASSLDLEDAQYF.

This clonotype has only a few counts. The chain recombines TRBV13 with TRBJ2-1; 13 bases are a match to TRBD2. Germline V gene data show CDR1 as PRHDT and CDR2 as FYEKMQ (reference sequence). The CDR3 runs 15 residues. V was clipped by 5 bases and J by 9 bases; unmatched bases: 7. CDR3 in amino acids: CASSRLGLAGSEQFF. CDR3 nucleotide sequence: TGTGCCAGCAGCCGGCTGGGACTAGCGGGATCTGAGCAGTTCTTC.

The chain couples TRBV23-1 to TRBJ2-3; 7 bases align to TRBD1. TRBV23-1 is an ORF; its function is uncertain. J was trimmed by 5 bases and V by 1 base; bases with no gene match: 6. The CDR3 loop spans 15 amino acids. The CDR3 DNA follows: TGCGCCAGCAGTCAATTCCACAGGGGCCGAGATACGCAGTATTTT. It is translated as CASSQFHRGRDTQYF.

The rearrangement links TRBV29-1 to TRBJ2-5; 7 nucleotides align to TRBD1. Matching the DNA end better, TRBJ2-7 makes the J call doubtful. CDR1 and CDR2 from the germline V gene are SQVTM and ANQGSEA. This CDR3 contains 13 residues. CDR3: CSVEGQGIYEQYF. The CDR3 DNA reads as TGCAGCGTTGAAGGACAGGGTATTTACGAGCAGTACTTC.

With regard to this clonotype: The junction and the germline gene differ at one end; a read error may be behind it. This chain uses TRBV4-2 with TRBJ2-5, with TRBD2 matching over 15 bases. The CDR3 contains 18 residues. The germline CDR1 and CDR2 sequences are LGHNA and YNFKEQ. CDR3 amino acids: CTSGQRTSGGARQETQYF. CDR3 coding DNA: TGTACCAGCGGCCAAAGGACTAGCGGGGGGGCGCGGCAAGAGACCCAGTACTTC.

J is TRBJ2-7 and V is TRBV7-2; D not resolved. From germline, CDR1 is SGHTA and CDR2 FQGNSA. This CDR3 spans 16 amino acids. Trimming shortened V by 5 bases and J by 1 base, and 18 bases separated the two germline ends. The CDR3 bases are TGTGCCAGCAGCCGGGCCGTGTCTACCAAATCCTACGAGCAGTACTTC. This translates into CASSRAVSTKSYEQYF.

This clonotype was seen a handful of times. CDR3 amino acids: CASSDRIPGTQYF. The DNA for the CDR3 is TGTGCCAGCAGTGATCGGATCCCAGGAACCCAGTACTTC. The rearrangement joins TRBV2 to TRBJ2-5; D gene ambiguous. The length of the CDR3 is 13 residues. Per germline, CDR1 SNHLY and CDR2 FYNNEI. The germline V and J ends were trimmed by 3 bases and 8 bases, with 13 bases remaining between them. Variable domain in full (rest from reference TRBV2 and TRBJ2-5): EPEVTQTPSHQVTQMGQEVILRCVPISNHLYFYWYRQILGQKVEFLVSFYNNEISEKSEIFDDQFSVERPDGSNFTLKIRSTKLEDSAMYFCASSDRIPGTQYFGPGTRLLVL.

This clonotype has just a few counts. This chain uses TRBV13 with TRBJ1-4; the match to TRBD1 covers 7 bases. The germline gives CDR1 PRHDT, CDR2 FYEKMQ (reference sequence). V dropped 5 bases and J dropped 10; count of bases not matched to a gene: 7. The CDR3 is 13 amino acids. The CDR3 here is CASSPGQVGKLFF. The DNA for the CDR3 is TGTGCCAGCAGCCCCGGACAGGTGGGAAAACTGTTTTTT.

This clonotype was seen more than once but under ten times. V gene TRBV12-3 or TRBV12-4 combines with J gene TRBJ2-5; TRBD2 aligns across 7 bases. The better agreement between TRBJ2-7 and the DNA end casts doubt on the J call. This CDR3 region has 13 residues. CDR3 nucleotide sequence: TGTGCCAGCAGTCCCCGGGGGGTGGACGAGCAGTACTTC. It specifies CASSPRGVDEQYF.

The rearrangement links TRBV12-3 or TRBV12-4 to TRBJ2-3; D might be TRBD2 (5 bases). V was trimmed by 6 bases and J by 1 base, leaving 11 bases between them. The CDR3 spans 14 residues. This CDR3 is CASRRRTGTDTQYF. The CDR3 DNA is TGTGCCAGCAGACGAAGGACTGGCACAGATACGCAGTATTTT.

This clonotype was counted between two and nine times. The chain couples TRBV20-1 to TRBJ2-5; 10 bases fit TRBD2. Germline values: CDR1 DFQATT, CDR2 SNEGSKA (reference sequence). Trimming at V came to 1 base and at J to 2 bases, leaving 4 bases not matched to a gene. This CDR3 region has 15 residues. CDR3 amino acids: CSARASGGVQETQYF. The CDR3 DNA reads TGCAGTGCTAGAGCGAGCGGGGGGGTACAAGAGACCCAGTACTTC.

This clonotype showed up just a few times. V usage is TRBV11-2 and J usage is TRBJ2-5; weak D call: TRBD2 (6 bases). The CDR3 length is 15 residues. Trimming stripped 1 base from V and 0 bases from J, with 9 bases between. CDR1 and CDR2 (germline): SGHAT, FQNNGV. CDR3 residues: CASSLVRGYQETQYF. In DNA, the CDR3 is TGTGCCAGCAGCTTAGTCCGGGGGTACCAAGAGACCCAGTACTTC.

The chain combines TRBV6-2 or TRBV6-3 with TRBJ2-5; tentative D call: TRBD1 (6 bases). The V gene's germline CDR1 is MNHEY and CDR2 SVGEGT. V was trimmed by 9 bases and J by 1 base, leaving 12 bases between them. There are 13 residues in the CDR3. The CDR3 DNA follows: TGTGCCAGTAGGGACAACGCCCAAGAGACCCAGTACTTC. It translates to CASRDNAQETQYF.

This clonotype was seen only a few times. The junction differs from germline at one of its ends, possibly a read error. The chain is built from TRBV5-1 and TRBJ1-6; weak D call: TRBD1 (5 bases). This CDR3 comprises 14 residues. Germline V gene lookup returns CDR1 SGHRS and CDR2 YFSETQ. CDR3 region: CASSGDQVGSPLHF. CDR3 coding DNA: TGCGCCAGCAGCGGGGACCAGGTGGGATCACCTCTCCACTTT.

This clonotype was seen a handful of times. V gene TRBV12-3 or TRBV12-4 combines with J gene TRBJ1-6; D is undetermined. The ends were cut back, 5 bases at V and 13 bases at J, with 3 bases in the middle. The CDR3 is made up of 9 amino acids. CDR3 protein: CASSPPLHF. The CDR3 DNA reads as TGTGCCAGCAGTCCCCCCCTCCACTTT.

The chain couples TRBV29-1 to TRBJ2-1; 10 nucleotides agree with TRBD1. Per germline, CDR1 SQVTM and CDR2 ANQGSEA. CDR3 length equals 13 residues. J was trimmed by 6 bases and V by 4 bases; bases with no gene match: 3. For the CDR3, the DNA is TGCAGCGTTGGACAGGGGGCGGTCAATGAGCAGTTCTTC. Its translation is CSVGQGAVNEQFF.

The V and J genes are TRBV5-1 and TRBJ2-7; 12 nucleotides line up with TRBD2. Germline CDR1 SGHRS, CDR2 YFSETQ. The CDR3 loop spans 15 amino acids. V shed 1 base and J 5 bases; nucleotides not matched to a gene: 4. In nucleotides, the CDR3 is TGCGCCAGCAGCTTGCTAGCGGGGGGGCAACACGAGCAGTACTTC. As protein: CASSLLAGGQHEQYF.

The V and J genes are TRBV7-9 and TRBJ2-1; 8 bases are a match to TRBD1. Germline CDR1 and CDR2: SEHNR and FQNEAQ (reference sequence). Germline trimming cut 5 bases from V and 10 bases from J; bases unmatched to any gene: 13. This CDR3 comprises 15 residues. This chain's CDR3 is CASSPMTGAYGEQFF. Here the CDR3 DNA reads TGTGCCAGCAGCCCCATGACAGGGGCCTACGGGGAGCAGTTCTTC. Complete variable domain (other parts from reference TRBV7-9 and TRBJ2-1): DTGVSQNPRHKITKRGQNVTFRCDPISEHNRLYWYRQTLGQGPEFLTYFQNEAQLEKSRLLSDRFSAERPKGSFSTLEIQRTEQGDSAMYLCASSPMTGAYGEQFFGPGTRLTVL.